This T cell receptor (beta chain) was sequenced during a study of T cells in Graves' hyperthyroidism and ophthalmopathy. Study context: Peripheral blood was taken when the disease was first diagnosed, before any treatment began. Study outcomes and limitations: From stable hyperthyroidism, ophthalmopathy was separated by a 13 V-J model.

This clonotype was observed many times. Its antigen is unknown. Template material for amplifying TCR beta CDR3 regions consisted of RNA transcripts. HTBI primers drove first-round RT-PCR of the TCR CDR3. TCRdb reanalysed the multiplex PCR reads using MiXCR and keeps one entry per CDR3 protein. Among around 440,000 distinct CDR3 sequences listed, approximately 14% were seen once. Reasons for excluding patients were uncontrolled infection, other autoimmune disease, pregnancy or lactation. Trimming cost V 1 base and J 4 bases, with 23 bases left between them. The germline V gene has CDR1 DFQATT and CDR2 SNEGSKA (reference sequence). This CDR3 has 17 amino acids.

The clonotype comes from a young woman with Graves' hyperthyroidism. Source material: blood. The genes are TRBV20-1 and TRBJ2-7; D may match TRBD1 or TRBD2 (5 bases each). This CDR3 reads CSARAPGTGPFFYEQYF. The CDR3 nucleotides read TGCAGTGCTAGAGCTCCTGGGACGGGGCCTTTTTTTTACGAGCAGTACTTC.